This TCR beta chain comes out of a study of blood T cell repertoires in COVID-19. Turning to the study itself: In each case, the material was cDNA or gDNA derived from T cells, B-cell-depleted T cells, or PBMCs.

Per the original data handling: Reference gene primer amplification in the assay estimated nucleated cell counts. The method was immunoSEQ multiplex PCR; TCRdb's version includes in-frame clones alone and lacks a portion of them. That table supplies the V and J calls and clone size; D and trimming were determined from the DNA. The sample records around 200,000 clones, approximately 79% being singletons. From germline, CDR1 is SGHRS and CDR2 YFSETQ. CDR3 size: 17 residues. On this clone itself: A read error may produce the germline difference seen at one junction end.

The V call is TRBV5-1, the J call TRBJ1-1, with TRBD1 matching 9 bases. The material sequenced was peripheral blood. The clonotype was recovered from a human donor in a cohort sampled during active COVID-19. The CDR3 protein is CVSSLSTGGSLNTEAFF. In nucleotides, the CDR3 is TGCGTCAGCAGCTTGAGTACAGGGGGCTCTTTGAACACTGAAGCTTTCTTT.